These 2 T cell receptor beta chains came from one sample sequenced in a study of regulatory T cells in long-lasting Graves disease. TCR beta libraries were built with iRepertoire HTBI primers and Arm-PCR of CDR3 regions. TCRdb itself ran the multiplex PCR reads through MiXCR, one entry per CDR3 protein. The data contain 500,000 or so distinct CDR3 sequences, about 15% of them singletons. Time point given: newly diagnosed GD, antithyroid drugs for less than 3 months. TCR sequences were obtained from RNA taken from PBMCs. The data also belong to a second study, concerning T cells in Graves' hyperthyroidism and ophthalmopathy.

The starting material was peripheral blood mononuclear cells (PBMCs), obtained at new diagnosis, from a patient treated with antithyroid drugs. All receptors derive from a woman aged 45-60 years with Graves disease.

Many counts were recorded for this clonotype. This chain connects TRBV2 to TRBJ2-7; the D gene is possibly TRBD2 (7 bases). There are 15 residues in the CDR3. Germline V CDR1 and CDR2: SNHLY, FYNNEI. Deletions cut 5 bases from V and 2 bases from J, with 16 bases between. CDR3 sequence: CASSFLADRTYEQYF. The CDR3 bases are TGTGCCAGCAGTTTTCTAGCGGACAGAACCTACGAGCAGTACTTC. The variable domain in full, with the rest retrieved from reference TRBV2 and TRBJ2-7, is EPEVTQTPSHQVTQMGQEVILRCVPISNHLYFYWYRQILGQKVEFLVSFYNNEISEKSEIFDDQFSVERPDGSNFTLKIRSTKLEDSAMYFCASSFLADRTYEQYFGPGTRLTVT.

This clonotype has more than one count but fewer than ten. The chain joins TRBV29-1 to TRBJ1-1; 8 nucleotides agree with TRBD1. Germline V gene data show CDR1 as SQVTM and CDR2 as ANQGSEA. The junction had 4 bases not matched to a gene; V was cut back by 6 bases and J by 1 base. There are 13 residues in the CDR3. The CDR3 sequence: CSVRGLRNTEAFF. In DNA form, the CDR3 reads TGCAGCGTCAGGGGGCTCAGGAACACTGAAGCTTTCTTT.